This T cell receptor (beta chain) derives from a study of blood T cells in healthy people across ages. This clonotype was counted a few times. Primers used in a second PCR of about 6 to 11 cycles were a sample-barcoded 5' primer and a J-beta primer mix. MiXCR was run by TCRdb on the 5' RACE reads, yielding one entry per CDR3 protein. The profile shows about 500,000 distinct CDR3 sequences, 24% of them singletons. Trimming shortened V by 4 bases and J by 2 bases, and 23 bases separated the two germline ends. CDR1 and CDR2 from the germline V gene are SGHVS and FNYEAQ. The CDR3 covers 18 residues. The sample was also reused in another study, on T cells of mothers and their children.

Specimen: blood. V usage is TRBV7-6 and J usage is TRBJ1-2, with unresolved D. This TCR was recovered from a boy between 10 and 17 years old in good health. CDR3 loop: CASSSTPSSPKGNYGYTF. CDR3 bases: TGTGCCAGCAGCTCTACCCCATCGTCCCCGAAAGGGAACTATGGCTACACCTTC.